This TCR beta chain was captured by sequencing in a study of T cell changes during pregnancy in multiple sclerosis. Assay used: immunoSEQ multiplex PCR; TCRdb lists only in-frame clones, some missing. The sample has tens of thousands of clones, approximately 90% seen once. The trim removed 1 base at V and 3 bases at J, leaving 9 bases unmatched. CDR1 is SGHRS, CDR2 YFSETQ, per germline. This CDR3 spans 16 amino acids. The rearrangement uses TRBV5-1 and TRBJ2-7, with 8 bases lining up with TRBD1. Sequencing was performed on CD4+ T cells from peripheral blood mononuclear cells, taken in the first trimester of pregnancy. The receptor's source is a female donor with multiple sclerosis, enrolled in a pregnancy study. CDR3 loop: CASSLNRQGLRYEQYF. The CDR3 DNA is TGCGCCAGCAGCTTGAACCGACAGGGGCTACGCTACGAGCAGTACTTC.